Presented here are 32 T cell receptor beta chains from one specimen sequenced in a study of cytomegalovirus exposure and HLA in healthy donors. The PCR contained 60 Vbeta and 13 Jbeta primers. Sequencing used immunoSEQ multiplex PCR; TCRdb keeps in-frame clones, though not all of them. The sample contains more than 95,000 clones, about 80% of which appear only once. Source material: PBMCs. The source is a woman in her forties in good health and CMV-seronegative.

The chain joins TRBV27 to TRBJ2-3; 15 bases agree with TRBD2. The CDR3 is 19 residues long. The J segment lost 0 bases and the V segment lost 6 bases, leaving 10 bases of the junction unmatched. Germline CDR1 and CDR2: MNHEY and SMNVEV (reference sequence). CDR3: CASSPPRGLAGGSTDTQYF. DNA for the CDR3: TGTGCCAGCAGCCCCCCCCGGGGACTAGCGGGAGGTAGCACAGATACGCAGTATTTT.

J is TRBJ2-1 and V is TRBV18; D remains ambiguous. V was clipped by 2 bases and J by 0 bases, with 8 bases between them. There are 15 residues in the CDR3. From germline, CDR1 is KGHSH and CDR2 LQKENI. In DNA, the CDR3 is TGTGCCAGCTCACCAATGCAGGTCTCCTACAATGAGCAGTTCTTC. Amino acid sequence: CASSPMQVSYNEQFF.

A few counts support this clone. CDR3 coding DNA: TGTGCCACCGCCGGTACCTACGAGCAGTACTTC. It yields the protein CATAGTYEQYF. The chain joins TRBV10-3 to TRBJ2-7, with D uncertain. CDR1 is ENHRY, CDR2 SYGVKD, per germline. CDR3 size: 11 residues. Trimming pared 10 bases from V and 2 bases from J, leaving 9 bases between.

The V call is TRBV2, the J call TRBJ1-4; 7 bases fit TRBD1. Germline values: CDR1 SNHLY, CDR2 FYNNEI. V lost 7 bases and J lost 8; bases outside the gene matches: 7. The CDR3 runs 13 residues. The CDR3 DNA is TGTGCCAGCACCGACAGGGTTGGAGAAAAACTGTTTTTT. It translates to CASTDRVGEKLFF.

Turning to this clone: The junction and the germline gene differ at one end; a read error may be behind it. This rearrangement joins TRBV7-9 to TRBJ1-1; D is perhaps TRBD1 (5 bases). The length of the CDR3 is 12 residues. Germline V lookup: CDR1 SEHNR, CDR2 FQNEAQ (reference sequence). This CDR3 reads CSSSLEGATAFF. The CDR3 coding sequence is TGTTCCAGCAGCCTTGAAGGGGCGACAGCTTTCTTT.

This clone was observed a handful of times. The rearrangement links TRBV2 to TRBJ2-7, with D maybe TRBD2 (7 bases). This CDR3 spans 13 amino acids. Trimming shortened V by 7 bases and J by 9 bases, and 19 bases separated the two germline ends. CDR1 and CDR2 from the germline V gene are SNHLY and FYNNEI. The CDR3, as DNA: TGTGCCAGCAAGGGGGGGCCTAATACCGGGCAGTACTTC. The encoded protein is CASKGGPNTGQYF. Filled out from reference TRBV2 and TRBJ2-7, the complete variable domain reads EPEVTQTPSHQVTQMGQEVILRCVPISNHLYFYWYRQILGQKVEFLVSFYNNEISEKSEIFDDQFSVERPDGSNFTLKIRSTKLEDSAMYFCASKGGPNTGQYFGPGTRLTVT.

The CDR3 coding sequence is TGTGCCAGTAGTCACGAGACCCCAGGATGGAACACCATATATTTT. It is translated as CASSHETPGWNTIYF. This chain uses TRBV19 with TRBJ1-3; D is uncertain. Germline lookup yields CDR1 LNHDA and CDR2 SQIVND (reference sequence). The V and J ends lost 5 bases and 7 bases respectively, with 18 bases between them. The CDR3 runs to 15 residues.

The rearrangement uses TRBV2 and TRBJ2-3, with 9 bases aligning to TRBD2. The V segment lost 3 bases and the J segment 4 bases; nucleotides outside the gene matches: 5. This CDR3 has 15 residues. Germline V lookup: CDR1 SNHLY, CDR2 FYNNEI. The CDR3 region has the DNA TGTGCCAGCAGTGATTTAGGCGGGAGGGCAGATACGCAGTATTTT. It yields the protein CASSDLGGRADTQYF.

This clone was seen a few times. The rearrangement joins TRBV19 to TRBJ2-2; the match to TRBD1 covers 8 bases. V gave up 6 bases and J gave up 5 bases; unmatched junction bases: 8. In germline, CDR1 is LNHDA, CDR2 SQIVND (reference sequence). The CDR3 covers 15 residues. CDR3 sequence: CASSSQGARTGELFF. In DNA form, the CDR3 reads TGTGCCAGTAGCTCTCAGGGGGCTCGGACCGGGGAGCTGTTTTTT.

This chain uses TRBV27 with TRBJ2-1; possible D gene TRBD2, 6 bases. The CDR3 spans 13 residues. Trimming removed 5 bases at V and 10 bases at J, with 15 bases between. CDR1 and CDR2 from the germline V gene are MNHEY and SMNVEV (reference sequence). The CDR3 protein is CASSSQSGPEQFF. CDR3 in DNA: TGTGCCAGCAGTAGCCAAAGCGGGCCCGAGCAGTTCTTC.

The J gene is TRBJ1-2, the V gene TRBV28; the D gene is possibly TRBD1 (6 bases). The ends were cut back, 6 bases at V and 8 bases at J, with 16 bases in the middle. There are 13 residues in the CDR3. Germline CDR1 and CDR2: MDHEN and SYDVKM. CDR3 DNA sequence: TGTGCCAGCAGCCGGGACACTTCGAAAGGCTACACCTTC. It encodes CASSRDTSKGYTF.

CDR3 nucleotides: TGTGCCAGCAGTCGTACGACAGGGGACTATGGCTACACCTTC. Translation: CASSRTTGDYGYTF. This chain links TRBV6-6 with TRBJ1-2; TRBD1 matches 8 bases. V lost 5 bases to trimming and J lost 3 bases; unmatched junction nucleotides: 5. The CDR3 is made up of 14 amino acids. Germline CDR1 is MNHNY and CDR2 is SVGAGI (reference sequence).

In DNA, the CDR3 is TGCGCCAGCAGCTTGGCCGTGGGAGTGAGCTATGGCTACACCTTC. Translated, it gives CASSLAVGVSYGYTF. The V gene is TRBV5-1, the J gene TRBJ1-2; D unclear. The V and J ends lost 0 bases and 4 bases respectively, with 13 bases between them. Germline V gives CDR1 SGHRS, CDR2 YFSETQ. This CDR3 region has 15 residues.

The chain carries TRBV2 and TRBJ2-6, with 10 nucleotides matching TRBD1. Germline lookup yields CDR1 SNHLY and CDR2 FYNNEI. The junction had 5 bases not matched to a gene; V was cut back by 6 bases and J by 0 bases. This CDR3 region has 17 residues. In DNA, the CDR3 is TGTGCCAGCAGGCGACAGGGGGCCTACTCTGGGGCCAACGTCCTGACTTTC. Translation: CASRRQGAYSGANVLTF.

J is TRBJ1-2 and V is TRBV6-6; 7 bases match TRBD1. CDR1 MNHNY and CDR2 SVGAGI come from the germline V gene (reference sequence). V lost 2 bases, J lost 0 bases, and 3 bases stayed unmatched. The CDR3 loop spans 15 amino acids. The DNA of the CDR3 is TGTGCCAGCAGTTACACGACAGGGACTAACTATGGCTACACCTTC. This codes for CASSYTTGTNYGYTF.

To note about this clone: The junction and the germline gene differ at one end; a read error may be behind it. In DNA, the CDR3 is TGCGCCAGCAGTTTGGACAGTCGAGAGCCCCAGCATTTT. It yields the protein CASSLDSREPQHF. J is TRBJ1-5 and V is TRBV5-1; the D gene is possibly TRBD1 (6 bases). The germline gives CDR1 SGHRS, CDR2 YFSETQ. The CDR3 has 13 residues. The full variable domain, with the rest looked up from reference TRBV5-1 and TRBJ1-5, is KAGVTQTPRYLIKTRGQQVTLSCSPISGHRSVSWYQQTPGQGLQFLFEYFSETQRNKGNFPGRFSGRQFSNSRSEMNVSTLELGDSALYLCASSLDSREPQHFGDGTRLSIL.

This clone was detected only a few times. The chain combines TRBV2 with TRBJ2-7; 14 nucleotides align to TRBD2. Germline V gives CDR1 SNHLY, CDR2 FYNNEI. The junction had 9 bases not matched to a gene; V was cut back by 3 bases and J by 5 bases. The CDR3 is 17 amino acids. CDR3 DNA sequence: TGTGCCAGCAGTGAGGGACTAGCGGGAGTTGGTATCGACGAGCAGTACTTC. The encoded protein is CASSEGLAGVGIDEQYF.

This clone turned up a few times. This chain links TRBV28 with TRBJ1-5; 7 bases line up with TRBD1. Germline trimming cut 4 bases from V and 3 bases from J; bases unmatched to any gene: 9. CDR1 MDHEN and CDR2 SYDVKM come from the germline V gene. This CDR3 comprises 16 residues. The CDR3 loop is CASSSNPTGNNQPQHF. The CDR3 nucleotides are TGTGCCAGCAGTTCAAACCCGACAGGGAACAATCAGCCCCAGCATTTT.

V and J are TRBV21-1 and TRBJ2-7; TRBD2 is the table's D call, not checked against the DNA. TRBV21-1 is a pseudogene segment. CDR3 length: 20 amino acids. CDR3 DNA: TGTGCCAACACCCCAATCTGGAGGTCTAGCGGGGGCCCGCCAACCTACGAGCAGTACTTC. Its translation: CANTPIWRSSGGPPTYEQYF.

This clone came up a few times. The rearrangement uses TRBV15 and TRBJ2-7; D remains unclear. The CDR3 has 14 residues. Per the germline V gene, CDR1 is LNHNV and CDR2 is YYDKDF (reference sequence). The ends were cut back, 1 base at V and 2 bases at J, with 9 bases in the middle. The CDR3: CATSRASGPYEQYF. DNA of the CDR3: TGTGCCACCAGCAGAGCCTCGGGTCCCTACGAGCAGTACTTC.

V and J are TRBV29-1 and TRBJ1-1; unclear D gene. The CDR3 is 11 amino acids. Germline V lookup: CDR1 SQVTM, CDR2 ANQGSEA. Trimming shortened V by 8 bases and J by 5 bases, and 12 bases separated the two germline ends. The CDR3 DNA follows: TGCAGCTACGTATTTCGGACTGAAGCTTTCTTT. Protein sequence: CSYVFRTEAFF.

The gene calls are TRBV13 and TRBJ2-2; 10 bases match TRBD2. The V and J ends lost 5 bases and 1 base, in that order; junction bases with no gene match: 1. Germline assignment: CDR1 PRHDT and CDR2 FYEKMQ (reference sequence). This CDR3 comprises 15 residues. The CDR3 DNA reads as TGTGCCAGCAGCAGGACTAGCGGGAACACCGGGGAGCTGTTTTTT. This codes for CASSRTSGNTGELFF.

The chain couples TRBV7-2 to TRBJ2-6; D might be TRBD1 (6 bases). Germline CDR1 is SGHTA and CDR2 is FQGNSA. The V gene lost 4 bases and the J gene lost 2 bases, with 9 bases spanning the gap. The length of the CDR3 is 15 residues. In DNA form, the CDR3 reads TGTGCCAGCAGCTCACAGGGTACTGGGGCCAACGTCCTGACTTTC. It specifies CASSSQGTGANVLTF.

The chain employs TRBV10-3 and TRBJ2-1, with D maybe TRBD1 (6 bases). Trimming removed 8 bases at V and 3 bases at J, with 11 bases between. This CDR3 has 13 residues. CDR1 and CDR2 from the germline V gene are ENHRY and SYGVKD. CDR3 amino acids: CAIAGDLYNEQFF. In nucleotides, the CDR3 is TGTGCCATCGCAGGGGATCTCTACAATGAGCAGTTCTTC.

The chain links TRBV9 to TRBJ1-5; D not certain. CDR1 and CDR2 from the germline V gene are SGDLS and YYNGEE. V was trimmed by 0 bases and J by 1 base, leaving 8 bases between them. This CDR3 spans 15 amino acids. This CDR3 is CASSVGGASNQPQHF. The CDR3 nucleotides are TGTGCCAGCAGCGTAGGAGGTGCGAGCAATCAGCCCCAGCATTTT.

This clone has a handful of counts. The chain carries TRBV2 and TRBJ2-6; D perhaps matches TRBD2 (5 bases). Germline CDR1 SNHLY, CDR2 FYNNEI. The CDR3 extends over 14 amino acids. The ends were cut back, 10 bases at V and 0 bases at J, with 10 bases in the middle. The CDR3, as DNA: TGTGCCATCGAAGGGAGCTCTGGGGCCAACGTCCTGACTTTC. Translated: CAIEGSSGANVLTF.

This clone was seen more than once but under ten times. The CDR3 loop is CASSVPVGRSTEAFF. CDR3 DNA: TGTGCCAGCAGCGTCCCCGTGGGGCGGTCCACTGAAGCTTTCTTT. V and J are TRBV7-2 and TRBJ1-1; D possibly corresponds to TRBD1 (5 bases). CDR3 length equals 15 residues. Trimming left V 5 bases short and J 4 bases short, with 17 bases between. Germline loops: CDR1 SGHTA, CDR2 FQGNSA.

The rearrangement joins TRBV28 to TRBJ2-7; TRBD2 matches 14 bases. The CDR3 is 18 residues long. Trimming took 6 bases from V and 1 from J; bases not matched to a gene: 11. The V gene's germline CDR1 is MDHEN and CDR2 SYDVKM. As DNA, the CDR3 is TGTGCCAGCAGCAAAACGGGACTAGCGGGAGTGTTTTCCTACGAGCAGTACTTC. The encoded protein is CASSKTGLAGVFSYEQYF.

On this clone itself: One end of the junction is discordant with germline, which a read error may explain. The chain combines TRBV7-7 with TRBJ2-1; 9 bases map to TRBD2. The CDR3 extends over 16 amino acids. Germline CDR1 reads SSHAT; CDR2 reads FNYEAQ (reference sequence). CDR3 amino acids: CASSLGGRALADEQFF. In DNA form, the CDR3 reads TGTGCTAGCAGCTTAGGCGGGAGGGCCCTTGCTGATGAGCAGTTCTTC. The full variable domain, completed using reference TRBV7-7 and TRBJ2-1, is GAGVSQSPRYKVTKRGQDVTLRCDPISSHATLYWYQQALGQGPEFLTYFNYEAQPDKSGLPSDRFSAERPEGSISTLTIQRTEQRDSAMYRCASSLGGRALADEQFFGPGTRLTVL.

The chain combines TRBV7-6 with TRBJ2-2; D possibly corresponds to TRBD1 (6 bases). V lost 2 bases, J lost 0 bases, and 16 bases lay in between. Germline CDR1 is SGHVS and CDR2 is FNYEAQ. This CDR3 has 18 amino acids. CDR3 in amino acids: CASSLRQGTFTNTGELFF. For the CDR3, the DNA is TGTGCCAGCAGCTTACGCCAGGGGACCTTCACGAACACCGGGGAGCTGTTTTTT.

This clone turned up a few times. V is TRBV6-5 and J is TRBJ1-5; D is unresolved. CDR1 and CDR2 (germline): MNHEY, SVGAGI. V shed 5 bases and J shed 2 bases, with 13 bases lying between them. This CDR3 region has 15 residues. CDR3 region: CASSPRVEGNQPQHF. For the CDR3, the DNA is TGTGCCAGCAGTCCGAGGGTGGAGGGCAATCAGCCCCAGCATTTT.

J is TRBJ1-2 and V is TRBV4-2; maybe TRBD1 (6 bases). The CDR3 length is 15 residues. In germline, CDR1 is LGHNA, CDR2 YNFKEQ. Trimming left V 4 bases short and J 0 bases short, with 12 bases between. The CDR3 DNA reads as TGTGCCAGCAGCCCCTCAGGGGCAGCTAACTATGGCTACACCTTC. This encodes CASSPSGAANYGYTF.